The subject of this entry is one TCR beta chain. CDR3 length: 14 amino acids. Deletions cut 1 base from V and 4 bases from J, with 9 bases between. Per the germline V gene, CDR1 is SGDLS and CDR2 is YYNGEE. Seattle enrolled patients during active infection and tracked them longitudinally. This specimen comes from a study of blood T cell repertoires in COVID-19. Study processing details: Researchers report that nucleated cell counts were estimated from reference gene primer amplification. This table comes from immunoSEQ multiplex PCR, and its TCRdb copy is limited to in-frame clones, with some not included. V, J and clone size derive from that table, while D and trimming were established from the DNA sequence. The sample consists of around 310,000 clones, around 89% of them appearing once.

The rearrangement uses TRBV9 and TRBJ1-3; possible D gene TRBD1, 6 bases. Sequencing was performed on peripheral blood. The receptor comes from a woman between 35 and 50 years old with COVID-19, enrolled during active disease. Here the CDR3 DNA reads TGTGCCAGCAGCGTAAGGGGGACCGGAAACACCATATATTTT. Protein product: CASSVRGTGNTIYF.